This passage covers 23 T cell receptor beta chains from one sample sequenced in a study of regulatory T cells in long-lasting Graves disease. Described time point: newly diagnosed GD, antithyroid drugs for less than 3 months. Following extraction of RNA from PBMCs, that RNA was used to make the TCR library. To make TCR beta libraries, researchers used iRepertoire HTBI primers and Arm-PCR of CDR3 regions. TCRdb itself ran the multiplex PCR reads through MiXCR, one entry per CDR3 protein. This sample has 600,000 to 650,000 distinct CDR3 sequences, with about 16% found just once. A further study also used this sample, focusing on T cells in Graves' hyperthyroidism and ophthalmopathy.

This specimen was peripheral blood mononuclear cells (PBMCs), taken at new diagnosis, from a patient treated with antithyroid drugs. The source is a woman aged 30 to 39 with Graves disease.

This clonotype has ten or more counts. V usage is TRBV6-1 and J usage is TRBJ1-5; D remains ambiguous. V lost 6 bases and J lost 6, with 9 bases in between. Germline V CDR1 and CDR2: MNHNS, SASEGT. The CDR3 sequence is 12 residues long. The CDR3 nucleotides read TGTGCCAGCAGGGGATTAGGTCAGCCCCAGCATTTT. Protein product: CASRGLGQPQHF.

This sequence joins TRBV24-1 and TRBJ1-1, with 8 bases matching TRBD1. With 4 bases clipped from V and 4 bases from J, the junction kept 4 bases outside the gene matches. This CDR3 spans 14 amino acids. The V gene's germline CDR1 is KGHDR and CDR2 SFDVKD. CDR3 loop: CATSDDTGGTEAFF. As DNA, the CDR3 is TGTGCCACCAGTGACGATACAGGGGGCACTGAAGCTTTCTTT.

This clonotype was seen more than once but under ten times. The rearrangement links TRBV7-3 to TRBJ1-2, with D hard to call. Germline CDR1 reads SGHTA; CDR2 reads FQGTGA. This CDR3 has 15 residues. V dropped 2 bases and J dropped 7 bases, with 17 bases sitting between them. The chain's CDR3 is CASSLRGTGESGYTF. The CDR3 nucleotides are TGTGCCAGCAGCTTACGGGGAACCGGAGAATCTGGCTACACCTTC. Drawing the rest from reference TRBV7-3 and TRBJ1-2, the complete variable domain is GAGVSQTPSNKVTEKGKYVELRCDPISGHTALYWYRQSLGQGPEFLIYFQGTGAADDSGLPNDRFFAVRPEGSVSTLKIQRTERGDSAVYLCASSLRGTGESGYTFGSGTRLTVV.

The sample holds many counts of this clonotype. The chain uses TRBV29-1 and TRBJ2-3, with 15 bases that match TRBD2. The J segment lost 0 bases and the V segment lost 2 bases, leaving 9 bases of the junction unmatched. The CDR3 is 19 residues long. Germline loops: CDR1 SQVTM, CDR2 ANQGSEA. In DNA form, the CDR3 reads TGCAGCGTTGAATCGCCCGGGACTAGCGGGGGGACCAGCACAGATACGCAGTATTTT. Protein product: CSVESPGTSGGTSTDTQYF.

This clonotype occurred a few times. The rearrangement uses TRBV9 and TRBJ1-2; a weak D match, TRBD1 (6 bases). This CDR3 has 13 amino acids. Germline assignment: CDR1 SGDLS and CDR2 YYNGEE. Trimming took 4 bases from V and 6 from J, leaving 13 bases between them. CDR3 in DNA: TGTGCCAGCAGCCCCTCCGGGGGCAATGGCTACACCTTC. It is translated as CASSPSGGNGYTF. Using reference TRBV9 and TRBJ1-2 for the parts outside the CDR3, the full variable domain is DSGVTQTPKHLITATGQRVTLRCSPRSGDLSVYWYQQSLDQGLQFLIQYYNGEERAKGNILERFSAQQFPDLHSELNLSSLELGDSALYFCASSPSGGNGYTFGSGTRLTVV.

This clonotype has just a few counts. The V gene is TRBV19, the J gene TRBJ1-5; D gene uncertain. The CDR3 extends over 16 amino acids. Germline V lookup: CDR1 LNHDA, CDR2 SQIVND (reference sequence). Trimming removed 3 bases at V and 2 bases at J, with 14 bases between. The CDR3: CASSIALHSGNQPQHF. CDR3 coding DNA: TGTGCCAGTAGTATTGCGCTCCATTCGGGCAATCAGCCCCAGCATTTT.

This clonotype was seen repeatedly, ten times or more. CDR3 sequence reads: CASSFRRGNYGYTF. CDR3 sequence (DNA): TGTGCCAGCAGTTTTCGGCGGGGAAACTATGGCTACACCTTC. The gene calls are TRBV27 and TRBJ1-2; no definite D call. The CDR3 totals 14 residues. Trimming took off 3 bases at V and 2 bases at J, with 10 bases between the two ends. CDR1 is MNHEY and CDR2 is SMNVEV in the germline V gene (reference sequence).

This clonotype was observed at least ten times. The CDR3 DNA sequence: TGTGCCAGCAGTTACGTAGACAGATCCTACGAGCAGTACTTC. This sequence encodes CASSYVDRSYEQYF. The chain combines TRBV6-5 with TRBJ2-7, with D possibly matching TRBD1 (5 bases). Germline V gives CDR1 MNHEY, CDR2 SVGAGI. This CDR3 has 14 amino acids. Trimming stripped 2 bases from V and 1 base from J, with 9 bases between.

Many counts were recorded for this clonotype. The J gene is TRBJ1-4, the V gene TRBV5-1; possibly TRBD1 for D (5 bases). The ends were cut back, 1 base at V and 7 bases at J, with 11 bases in the middle. CDR3 length: 14 residues. Germline V lookup: CDR1 SGHRS, CDR2 YFSETQ. CDR3 sequence reads: CASSLWGAGEKLFF. The CDR3 coding sequence is TGCGCCAGCAGCTTGTGGGGCGCCGGTGAAAAACTGTTTTTT.

This clonotype was found many times. The chain joins TRBV3-1 to TRBJ2-3; possibly TRBD1 for D (7 bases). CDR3 length: 12 residues. Germline V gene lookup returns CDR1 LGHDT and CDR2 YNNKEL (reference sequence). The ends were cut back, 4 bases at V and 10 bases at J, with 12 bases in the middle. The CDR3 region is CASSPGGIAQYF. The CDR3 DNA follows: TGTGCCAGCAGCCCAGGGGGGATAGCGCAGTATTTT.

Ten or more counts support this clonotype. The gene calls are TRBV28 and TRBJ1-4; TRBD1 might be the D (5 bases). CDR3 length: 13 amino acids. Germline values: CDR1 MDHEN, CDR2 SYDVKM. Trimming took off 6 bases at V and 8 bases at J, with 13 bases between the two ends. This CDR3 reads CASRRAGTEKLFF. Here the CDR3 DNA reads TGTGCCAGCAGACGTGCAGGGACGGAAAAACTGTTTTTT.

This clonotype showed up just a few times. J is TRBJ1-2 and V is TRBV6-1; D perhaps matches TRBD1 (6 bases). Germline loops: CDR1 MNHNS, CDR2 SASEGT. The germline V and J ends were trimmed by 5 bases and 4 bases, with 32 bases remaining between them. This CDR3 is built from 20 residues. In DNA, the CDR3 is TGTGCCAGCAGTTTTGGGGTTCTATCGCAGGGGCGTTTTTATCTCTATGGCTACACCTTC. Residues: CASSFGVLSQGRFYLYGYTF.

The V and J genes are TRBV5-1 and TRBJ1-1; possible D gene TRBD1, 6 bases. Between the trimmed V and J ends, which lost 0 bases and 5 bases, there was a span of 14 bases. The CDR3 covers 15 residues. Germline V gene sequence: CDR1 SGHRS, CDR2 YFSETQ. Written as DNA, the CDR3 is TGCGCCAGCAGCTTGGGGGGGGCCCCCGTTACTGAAGCTTTCTTT. Translation: CASSLGGAPVTEAFF. Together with reference TRBV5-1 and TRBJ1-1, the CDR3 gives the full variable domain: KAGVTQTPRYLIKTRGQQVTLSCSPISGHRSVSWYQQTPGQGLQFLFEYFSETQRNKGNFPGRFSGRQFSNSRSEMNVSTLELGDSALYLCASSLGGAPVTEAFFGQGTRLTVV.

The chain recombines TRBV6-5 with TRBJ1-6; D gene unclear. There are 15 residues in the CDR3. Germline assignment: CDR1 MNHEY and CDR2 SVGAGI. With 0 bases removed from V and 8 bases from J, the gap between germline ends came to 11 bases. This CDR3 is CASSYSTVSHSPLHF. CDR3 coding DNA: TGTGCCAGCAGTTACTCGACCGTCTCCCATTCACCCCTCCACTTT.

The chain uses TRBV3-1 and TRBJ2-7; D may match TRBD1 or TRBD2 (5 bases each). Trimming shortened V by 3 bases and J by 12 bases, and 18 bases separated the two germline ends. The germline V gene has CDR1 LGHDT and CDR2 YNNKEL (reference sequence). The CDR3 has 13 residues. CDR3 nucleotide sequence: TGTGCCAGCAGCCATAAACCTTTAGGGACCGCGTACTTC. Its protein product is CASSHKPLGTAYF.

The sample holds many counts of this clonotype. This chain uses TRBV24-1 with TRBJ2-7; TRBD2 aligns across 9 bases. The trim removed 2 bases at V and 0 bases at J, leaving 4 bases unmatched. Germline V gene sequence: CDR1 KGHDR, CDR2 SFDVKD. The CDR3 runs 16 residues. The CDR3 DNA reads TGTGCCACCAGTGATTCGAAGCGGGAGGCCTCCTACGAGCAGTACTTC. This codes for CATSDSKREASYEQYF.

There are many counts of this clonotype. The chain employs TRBV5-1 and TRBJ1-1, with a weak D call TRBD1 (5 bases). The germline V gene has CDR1 SGHRS and CDR2 YFSETQ. This CDR3 contains 15 residues. Trimming pared 3 bases from V and 6 bases from J, leaving 18 bases between. The CDR3 coding sequence is TGCGCCAGCAGCTATTCGGGGGTTGGGGTTGCTGAAGCTTTCTTT. Translated: CASSYSGVGVAEAFF.

The chain links TRBV19 to TRBJ2-3, with D maybe TRBD1 (6 bases). The germline V gene has CDR1 LNHDA and CDR2 SQIVND (reference sequence). The ends were cut back, 4 bases at V and 3 bases at J, with 8 bases in the middle. The CDR3 is made up of 13 amino acids. The DNA of the CDR3 is TGTGCCAGTAGTAACAGGGTTACAGATACGCAGTATTTT. Translation gives CASSNRVTDTQYF.

There are a few counts of this clonotype. This rearrangement joins TRBV20-1 to TRBJ2-7; 11 bases line up with TRBD2. J was trimmed by 0 bases and V by 6 bases; bases with no gene match: 4. Germline CDR1 DFQATT, CDR2 SNEGSKA (reference sequence). This CDR3 region has 14 residues. The chain's CDR3 is CSAWGTSGSYEQYF. Here the CDR3 DNA reads TGCAGTGCCTGGGGGACTAGCGGCTCCTACGAGCAGTACTTC.

V usage is TRBV19 and J usage is TRBJ2-2; no reliable D call. Per germline, CDR1 LNHDA and CDR2 SQIVND (reference sequence). V lost 9 bases and J 4 bases, leaving 18 bases between the germline ends. The CDR3 runs 15 residues. Written as DNA, the CDR3 is TGTGCCAGCAGGACCTTAAGAGAATCCACCGGGGAGCTGTTTTTT. It is translated as CASRTLRESTGELFF.

Only a few counts were recorded for this clonotype. V usage is TRBV3-1 and J usage is TRBJ2-3, with TRBD2 matching 10 bases. Losses at the gene ends were 3 bases for V and 5 bases for J; bases not matched to a gene: 8. The CDR3 is made up of 16 amino acids. Looked up from germline, CDR1 is LGHDT and CDR2 is YNNKEL (reference sequence). DNA of the CDR3: TGTGCCAGCAGCCACGATATAGCGGGAGGCGTAGATACGCAGTATTTT. Protein product: CASSHDIAGGVDTQYF.

Many counts were recorded for this clonotype. The V gene is TRBV28, the J gene TRBJ2-5, with D unresolved. V was clipped by 3 bases and J by 5 bases, with 13 bases between them. CDR1 MDHEN and CDR2 SYDVKM come from the germline V gene. CDR3 length: 14 amino acids. CDR3 in DNA: TGTGCCAGCAGTTTCAATCACGGACGGGAGACCCAGTACTTC. Protein sequence: CASSFNHGRETQYF.

This clonotype occurred many times. The CDR3 is CATSDNRDRGLEQYF. The DNA for the CDR3 is TGTGCCACCAGTGACAACCGGGACAGGGGGCTCGAGCAGTACTTC. The chain links TRBV24-1 to TRBJ2-7; 12 bases agree with TRBD1. This CDR3 has 15 residues. CDR1 and CDR2 (germline): KGHDR, SFDVKD. Trimming at V came to 4 bases and at J to 6 bases, leaving 6 bases not matched to a gene.